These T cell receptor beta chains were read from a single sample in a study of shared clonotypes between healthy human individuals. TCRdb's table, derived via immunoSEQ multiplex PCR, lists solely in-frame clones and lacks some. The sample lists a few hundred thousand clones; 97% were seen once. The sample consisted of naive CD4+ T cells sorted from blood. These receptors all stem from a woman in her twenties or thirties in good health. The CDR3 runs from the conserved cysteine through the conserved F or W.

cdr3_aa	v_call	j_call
CASSAQGTGNTIYF	TRBV6-5	TRBJ1-3
CASRGAYEQYF	TRBV5-1	TRBJ2-7
CATKNRGTTDTQYF	TRBV7-2	TRBJ2-3
CASSVESSRAGNIQYF	TRBV9	TRBJ2-4
CASSYAGTGISGANVLTF	TRBV5-5	TRBJ2-6
CASSLLAGSLYEQYF	TRBV7-2	TRBJ2-7
CASRLGQVYNEQFF	TRBV28	TRBJ2-1
CASRGAKGTGELFF	TRBV2	TRBJ2-2
CASSFSADRNTGELFF	TRBV11-2	TRBJ2-2
CASASGGTEAFF	TRBV19	TRBJ1-1